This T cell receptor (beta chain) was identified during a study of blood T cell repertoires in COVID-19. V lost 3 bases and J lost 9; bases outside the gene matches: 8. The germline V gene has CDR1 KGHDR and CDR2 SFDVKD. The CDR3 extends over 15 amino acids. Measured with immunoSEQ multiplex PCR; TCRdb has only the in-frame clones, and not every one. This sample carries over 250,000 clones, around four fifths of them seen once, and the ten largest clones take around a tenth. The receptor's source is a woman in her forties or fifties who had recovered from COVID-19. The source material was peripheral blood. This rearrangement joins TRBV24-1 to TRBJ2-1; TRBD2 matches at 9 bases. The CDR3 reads CATSDAGGLAAEQFF. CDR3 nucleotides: TGTGCCACCAGTGATGCTGGGGGACTAGCAGCTGAGCAGTTCTTC.